This paragraph covers one TCR beta chain sequence. Its target is unknown. The sample originates from a study of lymphopenia after photon versus proton radiotherapy. Study results and limitations: After lymphocyte nadir, photon-treated repertoires showed oligoclonal expansion, especially CD8+ Temra. Larger post-nadir TCR diversity loss correlated inversely with survival in deceased patients.

Only in-frame clones appear in the TCRdb table, and some are missing; sequencing was by immunoSEQ multiplex PCR. The repertoire holds 30,000 to 40,000 clones, with nearly 85% as singletons. Looked up from germline, CDR1 is SGHTA and CDR2 is FQGNSA. There are 18 residues in the CDR3. V shed 7 bases, J shed 1 base, and the junction held 16 bases outside the gene matches. This specimen was peripheral blood, taken from a patient treated with proton-based radiotherapy. The V gene is TRBV7-2, the J gene TRBJ2-5; 9 nucleotides line up with TRBD2. The sequence came from a woman in her 70s with pancreatic cancer. For the CDR3, the DNA is TGTGCCAGCACCCTGCCGAAAGGAGCGGGAGGCCGCCAAGAGACCCAGTACTTC. This translates into CASTLPKGAGGRQETQYF.